These 10 T cell receptor beta chains were sequenced from one sample in a study of blood T cells in healthy people across ages. Through a sample-barcoded 5' primer and a J-beta primer mix, a second PCR was run for roughly 6 to 12 cycles. TCRdb fed the 5' RACE reads into MiXCR, producing one record per CDR3 protein. The data hold 750,000 or so distinct CDR3 sequences, with 20% to 30% observed a single time. These sequences were also reported in another study, on T cells of mothers and their children.

The sample comprised blood. These receptors were collected from a boy younger than 18 in good health.

The table lists this clonotype with a few counts. This rearrangement joins TRBV10-3 to TRBJ2-5; D remains unclear. The last part of the DNA fits TRBJ2-1 better; the J call may be wrong. This CDR3 contains 13 residues. Germline V lookup: CDR1 ENHRY, CDR2 SYGVKD. As DNA, the CDR3 is TGTGCCATCAGTGAGTCGACGGTTAATGAGCAGTTCTTC. Residues: CAISESTVNEQFF.

The chain recombines TRBV9 with TRBJ2-5; TRBD2 matches 7 bases. The J call is uncertain, as TRBJ2-7 better fits the DNA end. Germline V lookup: CDR1 SGDLS, CDR2 YYNGEE. The CDR3 totals 14 residues. The CDR3: CASSVSPSGYEQYF. The CDR3 coding sequence is TGTGCCAGCAGCGTGTCTCCTAGCGGATACGAGCAGTACTTC.

The rearrangement uses TRBV10-3 and TRBJ2-5; either TRBD1 or TRBD2 may supply D (5 bases each). The CDR3 length is 14 residues. CDR1 and CDR2 from the germline V gene are ENHRY and SYGVKD. Trimming removed 3 bases from V and 4 bases from J, with 12 bases in between. CDR3 nucleotide sequence: TGTGCCATCAGTGACGAGGGGCGCGCAGAGACCCAGTACTTC. Translated, it gives CAISDEGRAETQYF.

The chain has TRBV10-3 and TRBJ2-7, with TRBD2 matching 11 bases. Germline V gives CDR1 ENHRY, CDR2 SYGVKD. CDR3 length: 15 residues. The V and J ends lost 9 bases and 1 base, in that order; junction bases with no gene match: 8. In DNA form, the CDR3 reads TGTGCCATGGGGAATAGCGGGAGGGGGTCCTACGAGCAGTACTTC. Its translation is CAMGNSGRGSYEQYF.

The gene calls are TRBV7-9 and TRBJ2-1; maybe TRBD2 (6 bases). This CDR3 is 15 amino acids long. The germline gives CDR1 SEHNR, CDR2 FQNEAQ (reference sequence). Trimming pared 2 bases from V and 3 bases from J, leaving 11 bases between. CDR3 DNA: TGTGCCAGCAGCTTACCCGGACTAAACTACAATGAGCAGTTCTTC. Protein: CASSLPGLNYNEQFF.

Only one count was recorded for this clonotype. The chain is built from TRBV6-6 and TRBJ2-5; unclear D gene. The end of the DNA fits TRBJ2-7 better, so the J call may be wrong. The V gene's germline CDR1 is MNHNY and CDR2 SVGAGI (reference sequence). This CDR3 comprises 14 residues. The CDR3 loop is CASSYRLSSYEQYF. The DNA of the CDR3 is TGTGCCAGCAGTTACCGACTCTCCTCCTACGAGCAGTACTTC.

The chain is built from TRBV7-9 and TRBJ2-7, with 9 nucleotides matching TRBD1. The CDR3 has 13 amino acids. Germline V gene data show CDR1 as SEHNR and CDR2 as FQNEAQ (reference sequence). The J segment lost 6 bases and the V segment lost 5 bases, leaving 5 bases of the junction unmatched. CDR3 DNA: TGTGCCAGCAGCGACGGGACAGGGCTCGAGCAGTACTTC. Amino acids: CASSDGTGLEQYF. Using reference TRBV7-9 and TRBJ2-7 for the parts outside the CDR3, the full variable domain is DTGVSQNPRHKITKRGQNVTFRCDPISEHNRLYWYRQTLGQGPEFLTYFQNEAQLEKSRLLSDRFSAERPKGSFSTLEIQRTEQGDSAMYLCASSDGTGLEQYFGPGTRLTVT.

This clonotype has a handful of counts. This chain connects TRBV5-1 to TRBJ2-3, with TRBD1 identical over 9 bases. V lost 5 bases, J lost 4 bases, and 8 bases stayed unmatched. Germline V gene data show CDR1 as SGHRS and CDR2 as YFSETQ. CDR3 length: 15 amino acids. The CDR3 DNA reads as TGCGCCAGCAGGTCCGGGACAGGGAACCCAGATACGCAGTATTTT. Amino acid sequence: CASRSGTGNPDTQYF.

This chain connects TRBV7-2 to TRBJ1-6; D is ambiguous. Germline CDR1 and CDR2: SGHTA and FQGNSA. Trimming cost V 3 bases and J 1 base, with 7 bases left between them. The length of the CDR3 is 15 residues. The CDR3 DNA sequence: TGTGCCAGCAGCTTCAGGCGTTCCTATAATTCACCCCTCCACTTT. Translating gives CASSFRRSYNSPLHF.

The gene calls are TRBV29-1 and TRBJ1-2; a possible D gene is TRBD1 (6 bases). The V end lost 3 bases, the J end lost 5 bases, and 13 bases lay between the germline ends. Germline CDR1 is SQVTM and CDR2 is ANQGSEA. The CDR3 length is 13 residues. The CDR3 sequence: CSVEVWGQYGYTF. CDR3 sequence (DNA): TGCAGCGTTGAGGTCTGGGGGCAATATGGCTACACCTTC.